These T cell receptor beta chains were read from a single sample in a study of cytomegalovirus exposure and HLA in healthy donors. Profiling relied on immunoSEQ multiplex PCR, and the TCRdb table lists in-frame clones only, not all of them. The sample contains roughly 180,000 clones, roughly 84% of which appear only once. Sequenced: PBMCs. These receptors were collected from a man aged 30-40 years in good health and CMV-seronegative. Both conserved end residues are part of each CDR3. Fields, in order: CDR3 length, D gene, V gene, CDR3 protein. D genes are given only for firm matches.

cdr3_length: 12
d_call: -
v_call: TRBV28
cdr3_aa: CASRAPRNEQFF

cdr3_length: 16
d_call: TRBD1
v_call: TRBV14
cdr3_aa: CASSQFRDRVDNEQFF

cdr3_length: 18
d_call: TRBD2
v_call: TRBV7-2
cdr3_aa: CASSPPGTSVRNTGELFF

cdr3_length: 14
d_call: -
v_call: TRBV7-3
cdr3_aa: CASSFGPTNYEQYF

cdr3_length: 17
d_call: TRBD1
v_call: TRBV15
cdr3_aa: CATSRGNRGLSDYGYTF

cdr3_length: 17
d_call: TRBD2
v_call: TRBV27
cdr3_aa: CASSLNGGLAGEETQYF

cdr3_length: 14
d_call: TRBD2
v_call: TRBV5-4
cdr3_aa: CASSSVGGGGTQYF

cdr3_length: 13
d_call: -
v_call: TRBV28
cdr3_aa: CASFGQQNNEQFF

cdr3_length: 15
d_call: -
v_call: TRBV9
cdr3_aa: CASSAWGEGTDTQYF

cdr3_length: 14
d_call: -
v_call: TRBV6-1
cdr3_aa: CASSEAAGRPLEYF

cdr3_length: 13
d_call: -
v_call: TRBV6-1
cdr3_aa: CASSDHNRDEQYF

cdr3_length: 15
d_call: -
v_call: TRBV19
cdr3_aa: CASSMWNRLNTEAFF

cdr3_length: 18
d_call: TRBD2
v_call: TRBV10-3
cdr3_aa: CAIRPGLAGELGTDTQYF

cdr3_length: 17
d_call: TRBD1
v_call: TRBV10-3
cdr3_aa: CAISVSKTGGEEYEQYF

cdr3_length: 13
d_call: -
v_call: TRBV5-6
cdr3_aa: CASSYNRDSPLHF

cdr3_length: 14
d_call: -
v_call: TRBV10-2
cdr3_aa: CASSLSGGNQPQHF

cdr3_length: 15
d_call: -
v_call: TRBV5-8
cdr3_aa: CASSPGARSNQPQHF

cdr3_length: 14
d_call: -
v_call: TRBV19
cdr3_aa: CASSTGSSTDTQYF

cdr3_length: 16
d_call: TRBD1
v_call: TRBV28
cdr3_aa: CATLRGGQGAHNEQFF

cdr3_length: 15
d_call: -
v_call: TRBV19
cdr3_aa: CASTEFDRRDYGYTF

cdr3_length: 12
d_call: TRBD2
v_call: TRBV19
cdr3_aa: CASSGLGDEQFF

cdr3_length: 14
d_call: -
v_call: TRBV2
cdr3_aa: CASSERGYNSPLHF

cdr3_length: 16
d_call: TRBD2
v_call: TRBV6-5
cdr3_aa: CASSYSEREDWDTQYF

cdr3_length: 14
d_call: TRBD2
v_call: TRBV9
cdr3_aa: CASSPGLAGYEQYF

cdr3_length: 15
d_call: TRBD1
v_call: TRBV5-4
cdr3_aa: CASSSKGTGWETQYF

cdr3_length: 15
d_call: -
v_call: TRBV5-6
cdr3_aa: CASSSDSFVGSPLHF

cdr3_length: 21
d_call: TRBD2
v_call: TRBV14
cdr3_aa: CASSQAAGLAGVMANTGELFF

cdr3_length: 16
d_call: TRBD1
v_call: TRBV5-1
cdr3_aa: CASSLGSGDSGNIQYF

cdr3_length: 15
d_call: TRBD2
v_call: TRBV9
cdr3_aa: CASSVLAGGPDTQYF

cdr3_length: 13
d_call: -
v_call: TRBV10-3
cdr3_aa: CAISRDLSYEQYF

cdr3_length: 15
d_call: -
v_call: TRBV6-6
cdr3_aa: CASSGRGPTNYGYTF

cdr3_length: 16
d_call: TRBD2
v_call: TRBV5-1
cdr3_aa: CASSLETSASTDTQYF

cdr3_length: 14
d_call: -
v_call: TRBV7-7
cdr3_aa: CASSLNSIQETQYF

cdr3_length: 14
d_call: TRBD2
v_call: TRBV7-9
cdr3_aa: CASSFSGGSDTQYF

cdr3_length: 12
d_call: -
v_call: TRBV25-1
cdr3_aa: CASNQGPDTQYF

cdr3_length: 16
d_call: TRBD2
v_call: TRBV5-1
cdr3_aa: CASSRLLAGGTTEQFF

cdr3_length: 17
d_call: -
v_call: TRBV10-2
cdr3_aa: CASSDGGAGVGNQPQHF

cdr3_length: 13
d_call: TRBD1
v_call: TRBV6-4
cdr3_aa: CASSVDRVAEQFF

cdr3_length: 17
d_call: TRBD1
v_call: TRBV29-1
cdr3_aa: CSPLDRDLLTSTDTQYF

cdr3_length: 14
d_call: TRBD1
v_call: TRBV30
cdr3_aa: CAWSFTGGGQPQHF

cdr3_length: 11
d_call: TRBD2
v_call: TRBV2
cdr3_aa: CASSRLAEKYF

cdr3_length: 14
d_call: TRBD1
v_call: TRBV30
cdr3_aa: CAWSARDSQYGYTF

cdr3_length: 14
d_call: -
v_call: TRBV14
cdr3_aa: CASSQGSRNYGYTF

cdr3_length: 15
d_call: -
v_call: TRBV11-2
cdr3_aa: CASSLGLAPSYEQYF

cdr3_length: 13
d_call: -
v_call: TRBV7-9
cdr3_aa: CASSLQSTDTQYF

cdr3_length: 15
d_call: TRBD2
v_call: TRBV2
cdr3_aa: CASSKTGLYNNEQFF

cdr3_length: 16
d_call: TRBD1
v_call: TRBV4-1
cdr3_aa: CASSQDSRQGPYEQYF

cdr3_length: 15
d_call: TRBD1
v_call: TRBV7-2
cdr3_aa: CASSPGQYSNQPQHF

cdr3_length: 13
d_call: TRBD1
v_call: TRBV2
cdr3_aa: CAGQGGYNSPLHF

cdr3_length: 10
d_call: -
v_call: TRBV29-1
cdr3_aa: CSASNSEQFF

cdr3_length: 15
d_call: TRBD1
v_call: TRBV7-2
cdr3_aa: CASSPRQGAIYGYTF

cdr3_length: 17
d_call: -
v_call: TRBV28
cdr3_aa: CASSLGGAAYSNQPQHF

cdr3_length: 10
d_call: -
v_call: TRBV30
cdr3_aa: CALEFTEAFF

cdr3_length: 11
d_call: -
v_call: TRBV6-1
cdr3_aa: CASSGAYEQYF

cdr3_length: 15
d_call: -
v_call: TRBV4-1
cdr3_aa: CASSQDPRGFREQFF

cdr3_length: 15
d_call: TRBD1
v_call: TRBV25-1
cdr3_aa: CASRTRQGRWTEAFF

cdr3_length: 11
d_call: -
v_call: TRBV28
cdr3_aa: CASSYKNTIYF